These T cell receptor beta chains were read from a single sample in a study of response to subunit inactivated influenza vaccine. From the RT-PCR reads, TCRdb called clonotypes with MiXCR, one entry per CDR3 protein. The sample carries approximately 500,000 distinct CDR3 sequences, about 14% recorded once. Here the sequenced sample was PBMCs from blood, taken about 11 days after vaccination. These receptors came from a man aged 50 to 60 who received an inactivated influenza vaccine. The CDR3 runs from the conserved cysteine through the conserved F or W. The order of the fields is V gene, clone size, D gene, J gene, CDR3 DNA, CDR3 protein. The D gene is left open where the match is weak. Clone size is stated in some rows and not others, as once, few, many or a class when expanded.

TRBV11-2,.,TRBD1,TRBJ1-2,TGTGCCAGCAGCTCTACGCCGGGTCCCAGGGGGGGCTACACCTTC,CASSSTPGPRGGYTF
TRBV5-1,.,.,TRBJ1-1,TGCGCCAGCAGCTTGAGTCTGGCCACTGAAGCTTTCTTT,CASSLSLATEAFF
TRBV27,.,TRBD1,TRBJ1-1,TGTGCCAGCAGTTTCGCGGCAGGGGGCACTGAAGCTTTCTTT,CASSFAAGGTEAFF
TRBV20-1,.,TRBD1,TRBJ1-6,TGCAGTGCCACAGGGGCCACGAGGAGGAATTCACCCCTCCACTTT,CSATGATRRNSPLHF
TRBV29-1,.,TRBD2,TRBJ2-3,TGCAGCGTCCTAGCGGGAGCTACCACAGATACGCAGTATTTT,CSVLAGATTDTQYF
TRBV5-5,.,.,TRBJ2-1,TGTGCCAGCAGCACACTGGGGGGGGGCCGCTACAATGAGCAGTTCTTC,CASSTLGGGRYNEQFF
TRBV4-3,.,.,TRBJ2-1,TGCGCCAGCAGCCAAGGTACACTAGGGGGAAATGAGCAGTTCTTC,CASSQGTLGGNEQFF
TRBV3-1,few,TRBD1,TRBJ1-1,TGTGCCAGCAGCTCGACGGACAGGGGGAACACTGAAGCTTTCTTT,CASSSTDRGNTEAFF
TRBV7-3,many,.,TRBJ2-7,TGTGCCAGCAGCTTAACGAAGAAGGACGAGCAGTACTTC,CASSLTKKDEQYF
TRBV6-1,few,.,TRBJ2-2,TGTGCCAGCAGTGAAGGGTTAGGGGCCGGGGAGCTGTTTTTT,CASSEGLGAGELFF
TRBV12-3/TRBV12-4,.,.,TRBJ1-1,TGTGCCAGCACCCCACGAACGGTCGGGGCTTTCTTT,CASTPRTVGAFF
TRBV10-2,.,TRBD2,TRBJ2-1,TGCGCCAGCACCCCGACTAGCGGGGCGTCCAATGAGCAGTTCTTC,CASTPTSGASNEQFF
TRBV6-1,.,TRBD1,TRBJ1-2,TGTGCCAGCAGCGACGGGACAGCCCTAAACTATGGCTACACCTTC,CASSDGTALNYGYTF
TRBV20-1,many,TRBD1,TRBJ1-5,TGCAGTGCTAGGGCAGGGGGTGGTCAGCCCCAGCATTTT,CSARAGGGQPQHF
TRBV7-9,few,.,TRBJ2-3,TGTGCCAGCAGCGCGGACTATACGGATACGCAGTATTTT,CASSADYTDTQYF
TRBV20-1,.,.,TRBJ1-1,TGCAGTGCTGGGCGGGGGGGGAAGGACACTGAAGCTTTCTTT,CSAGRGGKDTEAFF
TRBV4-3,.,TRBD1,TRBJ1-1,TGCGCCAGCAGCCAAGATCGAGGTCCAGACAGGGGGCTAAACACTGAAGCTTTCTTT,CASSQDRGPDRGLNTEAFF
TRBV20-1,few,.,TRBJ1-6,TGCAGTGCTAGAGTAATAAGTCGGGGGAATTCACCCCTCCACTTT,CSARVISRGNSPLHF
TRBV19,.,.,TRBJ2-2,TGTGCCAGTAGTATCTTGACCGGGGAGCTGTTTTTT,CASSILTGELFF
TRBV9,few,TRBD2,TRBJ2-1,TGTGCCAGCAGCTCATGGACTAGCGGGAGGGTTGGTGAGCAGTTCTTC,CASSSWTSGRVGEQFF
TRBV5-5,.,TRBD1,TRBJ1-1,TGTGCCAGCAGCCGGCGACCGGGACAGAAGAACACTGAAGCTTTCTTT,CASSRRPGQKNTEAFF
TRBV7-9,many,.,TRBJ2-7,TGTGCCAGTACCAGGGGTCTTGACGAGCAGTACTTC,CASTRGLDEQYF
TRBV28,few,.,TRBJ1-5,TGTGCCAGCACCCCAGGTTACGACAATCAGCCCCAGCATTTT,CASTPGYDNQPQHF
TRBV20-1,many,.,TRBJ1-1,TGCAGTGCTAGAGCCGACCGGGGACAAAACACTGAAGCTTTCTTT,CSARADRGQNTEAFF
TRBV30,few,.,TRBJ1-2,TGTGCCTGGAGTTATGAAGGGGCCGCTGGCTACACCTTC,CAWSYEGAAGYTF
TRBV28,.,.,TRBJ2-7,TGTGCCAGCACCCAGCTCCCCTACGAGCAGTACTTC,CASTQLPYEQYF
TRBV2,few,.,TRBJ2-6,TGTGCCAGCAGTGTTGAGTCCCCTGGGGCCAACGTCCTGACTTTC,CASSVESPGANVLTF
TRBV18,.,.,TRBJ2-7,TGTGCCAGCTCACCACCGAGCAGGGTCGAGCAGTACTTC,CASSPPSRVEQYF
TRBV3-1,few,.,TRBJ1-2,TGTGCCAGCAGCCAGCAGGACAGCGGTTTCTATGGCTACACCTTC,CASSQQDSGFYGYTF
TRBV15,.,TRBD2,TRBJ2-7,TGTGCCACCAGCAGAGAGCTAGCGGGAAGGCAGTACTTC,CATSRELAGRQYF
TRBV11-2,once,.,TRBJ2-7,TGTGCCAGCAGCAGGAGTCCCGACTACGAGCAGTACTTC,CASSRSPDYEQYF
TRBV10-3,few,TRBD1,TRBJ2-5,TGTGCCATCAGTTACGACAGGGGGATGGGGACCCAGTACTTC,CAISYDRGMGTQYF
TRBV5-1,few,.,TRBJ2-1,TGCGCCAGCAGCCCGCGTGGGGGGATCACCTACAATGAGCAGTTCTTC,CASSPRGGITYNEQFF
TRBV20-1,few,TRBD1,TRBJ2-2,TGCAGTGCGGGACAGCTTACCTGGAACACCGGGGAGCTGTTTTTT,CSAGQLTWNTGELFF
TRBV7-2,.,TRBD1,TRBJ2-7,TGTGCCAGCAGCTGGACAGGGGTCGCCTACGAGCAGTACTTC,CASSWTGVAYEQYF
TRBV4-3,.,.,TRBJ2-2,TGCGCCAGCAGCCATCCTCGGGAGCCGAACACCGGGGAGCTGTTTTTT,CASSHPREPNTGELFF
TRBV12-3/TRBV12-4,.,.,TRBJ1-6,TGTGCCAGCAGACGGGACGCCACCTATAATTCACCCCTCCACTTT,CASRRDATYNSPLHF
TRBV10-2,.,TRBD1,TRBJ2-5,TGCGCCAGCAGTCCCTTGGACAGGGCCCAAGAGACCCAGTACTTC,CASSPLDRAQETQYF
TRBV28,.,.,TRBJ2-3,TGTGCCAGCAGTTTAACGGGAGAGGGAGATACGCAGTATTTT,CASSLTGEGDTQYF
TRBV4-3,few,.,TRBJ1-6,TGCGCCAGCAGCCAAGACCCCACGGGGTATAATTCACCCCTCCACTTT,CASSQDPTGYNSPLHF
TRBV2,.,.,TRBJ1-3,TGTGCCAGCAGTGAAGGGCGGGGGCTCTCTGGAAACACCATATATTTT,CASSEGRGLSGNTIYF